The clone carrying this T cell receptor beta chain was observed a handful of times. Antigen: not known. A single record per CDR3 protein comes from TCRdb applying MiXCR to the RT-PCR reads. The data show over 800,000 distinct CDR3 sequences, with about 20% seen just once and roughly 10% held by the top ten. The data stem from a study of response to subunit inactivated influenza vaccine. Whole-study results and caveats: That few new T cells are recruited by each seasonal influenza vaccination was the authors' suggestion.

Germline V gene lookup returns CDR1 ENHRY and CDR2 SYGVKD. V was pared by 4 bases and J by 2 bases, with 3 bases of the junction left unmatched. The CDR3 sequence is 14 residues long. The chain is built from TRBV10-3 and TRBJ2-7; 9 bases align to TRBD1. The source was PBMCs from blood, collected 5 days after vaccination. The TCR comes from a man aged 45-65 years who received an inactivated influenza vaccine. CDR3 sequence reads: CAISAGTGPYEQYF. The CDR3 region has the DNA TGTGCCATCAGTGCCGGGACAGGGCCCTACGAGCAGTACTTC.